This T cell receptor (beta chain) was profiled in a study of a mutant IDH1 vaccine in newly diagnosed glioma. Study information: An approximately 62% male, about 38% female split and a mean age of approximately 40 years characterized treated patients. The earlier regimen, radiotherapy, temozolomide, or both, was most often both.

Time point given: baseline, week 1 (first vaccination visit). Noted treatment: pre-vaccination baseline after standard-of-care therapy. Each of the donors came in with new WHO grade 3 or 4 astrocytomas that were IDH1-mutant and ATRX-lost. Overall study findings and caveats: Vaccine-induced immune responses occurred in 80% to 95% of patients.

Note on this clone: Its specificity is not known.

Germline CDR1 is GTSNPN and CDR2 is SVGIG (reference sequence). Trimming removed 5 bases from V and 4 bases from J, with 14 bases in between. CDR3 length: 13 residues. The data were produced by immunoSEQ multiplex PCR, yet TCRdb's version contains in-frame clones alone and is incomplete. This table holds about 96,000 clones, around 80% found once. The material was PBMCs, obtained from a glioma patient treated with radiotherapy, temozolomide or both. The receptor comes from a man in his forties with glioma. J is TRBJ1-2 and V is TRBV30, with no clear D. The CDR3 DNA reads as TGTGCCTGGGATGCCAGGTTCACCTATGGCTACACCTTC. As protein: CAWDARFTYGYTF.